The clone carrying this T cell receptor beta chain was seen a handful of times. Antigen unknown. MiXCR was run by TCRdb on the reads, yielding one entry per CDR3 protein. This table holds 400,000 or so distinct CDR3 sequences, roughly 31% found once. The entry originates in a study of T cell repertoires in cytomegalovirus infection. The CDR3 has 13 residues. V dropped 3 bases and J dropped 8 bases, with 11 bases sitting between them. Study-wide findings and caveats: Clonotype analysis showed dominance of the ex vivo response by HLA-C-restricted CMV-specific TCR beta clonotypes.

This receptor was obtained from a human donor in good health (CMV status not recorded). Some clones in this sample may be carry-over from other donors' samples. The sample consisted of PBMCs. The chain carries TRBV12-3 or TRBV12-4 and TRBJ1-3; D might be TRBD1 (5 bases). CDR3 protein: CASSLARGDTIYF. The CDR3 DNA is TGTGCCAGCAGTTTGGCACGGGGGGACACCATATATTTT.